The 26 T cell receptor beta chains below all came from one sample that was sequenced in a study of cytomegalovirus exposure and HLA in healthy donors. Primers included in the PCR were 60 Vbeta and 13 Jbeta primers. The repertoire was sequenced with immunoSEQ multiplex PCR; TCRdb's copy has only in-frame clones and lacks some. The table records 150,000 to 250,000 clones, around 78% of them present only once. The sequenced sample was PBMCs. All receptors derive from a man under 40 in good health and CMV-seronegative.

This chain connects TRBV15 to TRBJ2-2; weak D call: TRBD2 (5 bases). The germline CDR1 and CDR2 sequences are LNHNV and YYDKDF (reference sequence). Trimming removed 3 bases at V and 3 bases at J, with 14 bases between. This CDR3 is built from 16 residues. Written as DNA, the CDR3 is TGTGCCACCAGCAGCAGAGGGTACGCGGACACCGGGGAGCTGTTTTTT. Amino acids: CATSSRGYADTGELFF.

The chain employs TRBV5-6 and TRBJ1-1; D unresolved. Germline-derived CDR1 and CDR2 are SGHDT and YYEEEE. This CDR3 spans 13 amino acids. Between the trimmed V and J ends, which lost 4 bases and 6 bases, there was a span of 13 bases. Here the CDR3 DNA reads TGTGCCAGCAGCCTTGTGACGGGGTCTGAAGCTTTCTTT. It encodes CASSLVTGSEAFF.

This clone was seen a single time. In the same sample, other DNA sequences code for this CDR3. V gene TRBV2 combines with J gene TRBJ1-6, with 11 bases that match TRBD1. The CDR3 totals 14 residues. The ends lost 4 bases at V and 7 bases at J; junction bases unmatched: 0. CDR1 is SNHLY, CDR2 FYNNEI, per germline. CDR3 sequence reads: CASSGTGGNSPLHF. As DNA, the CDR3 is TGTGCCAGCAGTGGGACAGGGGGCAATTCACCCCTCCACTTT.

A note on this clone: Other DNA sequences in this specimen translate into the identical CDR3. This chain joins TRBV7-2 and TRBJ2-7; 10 positions agree with TRBD1. V trimming: 5 bases; J trimming: 2 bases; junction bases outside the gene matches: 3. Germline V gives CDR1 SGHTA, CDR2 FQGNSA. This CDR3 has 14 residues. The CDR3 bases are TGTGCCAGCAGCCTCGGACAGGGGGCCTACGAGCAGTACTTC. It yields the protein CASSLGQGAYEQYF.

V and J are TRBV19 and TRBJ1-2; TRBD1 might be the D (6 bases). This CDR3 is 13 amino acids long. CDR1 and CDR2 from the germline V gene are LNHDA and SQIVND (reference sequence). Trimming shortened V by 7 bases and J by 4 bases, and 13 bases separated the two germline ends. The CDR3 region is CASNPTGGYGYTF. The CDR3 nucleotides read TGTGCCAGTAACCCGACAGGAGGCTATGGCTACACCTTC.

The gene calls are TRBV2 and TRBJ2-5, with a tentative D call TRBD2 (6 bases). V lost 4 bases to trimming and J lost 5 bases, with 17 bases between them. This CDR3 has 15 residues. Germline V CDR1 and CDR2: SNHLY, FYNNEI. The CDR3 DNA follows: TGTGCCAGCAGTGGCCTAGCGTTAATAGGGGAGACCCAGTACTTC. It encodes CASSGLALIGETQYF.

The table lists this clone with a few counts. J is TRBJ2-1 and V is TRBV4-1; TRBD2 agrees at 9 bases. This CDR3 region has 18 residues. Looked up from germline, CDR1 is MGHRA and CDR2 is YSYEKL. Unmatched junction bases numbered 10, after V lost 0 bases and J lost 4 bases. DNA of the CDR3: TGCGCCAGCAGCCAAGATCGCTTCCTAGCGGGATCTTACAATGAGCAGTTCTTC. Translating gives CASSQDRFLAGSYNEQFF.

This rearrangement joins TRBV30 to TRBJ1-5; TRBD1 might be the D (6 bases). The CDR3 consists of 13 residues. Germline V CDR1 and CDR2: GTSNPN, SVGIG (reference sequence). Trimming stripped 4 bases from V and 1 base from J, with 8 bases between. Here the CDR3 DNA reads TGTGCCTGGAATACAGGGAGCAATCAGCCCCAGCATTTT. It translates to CAWNTGSNQPQHF.

V and J are TRBV6-6 and TRBJ1-5; D call uncertain. Germline-derived CDR1 and CDR2 are MNHNY and SVGAGI (reference sequence). This CDR3 is built from 13 residues. Trimming took off 6 bases at V and 3 bases at J, with 9 bases between the two ends. CDR3 amino acids: CASSLDLNQPQHF. CDR3 nucleotide sequence: TGTGCCAGCAGCCTAGATCTCAATCAGCCCCAGCATTTT.

J is TRBJ2-7 and V is TRBV6-5, with 7 bases matching TRBD1. Germline lookup yields CDR1 MNHEY and CDR2 SVGAGI. J lost 4 bases, V lost 7 bases, and 10 bases had no gene match. This CDR3 is built from 14 residues. CDR3 residues: CASKRGQGDYEQYF. The CDR3 DNA sequence: TGTGCCAGCAAAAGAGGGCAGGGGGATTACGAGCAGTACTTC.

This rearrangement joins TRBV28 to TRBJ2-5; 7 nucleotides agree with TRBD2. Per germline, CDR1 MDHEN and CDR2 SYDVKM. With 5 bases clipped from V and 0 bases from J, the junction kept 12 bases outside the gene matches. This CDR3 spans 17 amino acids. The CDR3 bases are TGTGCCAGCAGTCTCCTGGCGGGAGTGATGTACCAAGAGACCCAGTACTTC. It codes for CASSLLAGVMYQETQYF.

The DNA of the CDR3 is TGTGCCAGCAGCTCCCGGGGATCCCACGAGCAGTACTTC. Its protein product is CASSSRGSHEQYF. This chain connects TRBV7-2 to TRBJ2-7; perhaps TRBD2 as D (5 bases). This CDR3 has 13 residues. V was pared by 4 bases and J by 5 bases, with 12 bases between. Germline V gene lookup returns CDR1 SGHTA and CDR2 FQGNSA. Together with reference TRBV7-2 and TRBJ2-7, the CDR3 gives the full variable domain: GAGVSQSPSNKVTEKGKDVELRCDPISGHTALYWYRQSLGQGLEFLIYFQGNSAPDKSGLPSDRFSAERTGGSVSTLTIQRTQQEDSAVYLCASSSRGSHEQYFGPGTRLTVT.

The J gene is TRBJ2-7, the V gene TRBV11-2, with D possibly TRBD2 on 6 matching bases. The V end lost 5 bases, the J end lost 0 bases, and 11 bases lay between the germline ends. This CDR3 contains 14 residues. Germline V CDR1 and CDR2: SGHAT, FQNNGV. CDR3 DNA: TGTGCCAGCAGCCCCGGGACTCGCTCCTACGAGCAGTACTTC. Translated, it gives CASSPGTRSYEQYF.

The V and J genes are TRBV10-2 and TRBJ2-5; no clear D gene. Germline V lookup: CDR1 WSHSY, CDR2 SAAADI. The CDR3 consists of 12 residues. The V end lost 5 bases, the J end lost 5 bases, and 9 bases lay between the germline ends. Here the CDR3 DNA reads TGCGCCAGCAGTATTAGCCTGGAGACCCAGTACTTC. This codes for CASSISLETQYF.

The J gene is TRBJ2-1, the V gene TRBV30, with D possibly being TRBD1 (5 bases). CDR1 and CDR2 (germline): GTSNPN, SVGIG (reference sequence). V was cut by 2 bases and J by 4 bases, with 9 bases left in between. CDR3 length: 13 amino acids. The CDR3 loop is CAWSLDIYNEQFF. Here the CDR3 DNA reads TGTGCCTGGAGTTTGGACATTTACAATGAGCAGTTCTTC.

This clone turned up a few times. The J gene is TRBJ2-7, the V gene TRBV4-1; 8 bases line up with TRBD2. Germline-derived CDR1 and CDR2 are MGHRA and YSYEKL. J was trimmed by 3 bases and V by 4 bases; bases with no gene match: 8. CDR3 length: 15 amino acids. The CDR3 DNA is TGCGCCAGCAGCCTATCGCCGGGAGGGAACTACGAGCAGTACTTC. This gives the protein CASSLSPGGNYEQYF.

The chain couples TRBV28 to TRBJ1-1; the match to TRBD1 covers 7 bases. The J segment lost 5 bases and the V segment lost 4 bases, leaving 7 bases of the junction unmatched. The germline CDR1 and CDR2 sequences are MDHEN and SYDVKM. This CDR3 contains 14 residues. CDR3 bases: TGTGCCAGCAGTTACACAGGGGCGAGGACTGAAGCTTTCTTT. Translating gives CASSYTGARTEAFF.

This sequence joins TRBV18 and TRBJ2-1; 7 bases agree with TRBD1. CDR3 length: 16 residues. CDR1 is KGHSH, CDR2 LQKENI, per germline. J gave up 6 bases and V 0 bases, and 8 bases lay outside the gene matches. The CDR3 reads CASSPPLGQVPNEQFF. DNA for the CDR3: TGTGCCAGCTCACCACCTCTCGGACAGGTACCCAATGAGCAGTTCTTC.

This sequence joins TRBV28 and TRBJ1-5; 8 bases are a match to TRBD1. The CDR3 extends over 19 amino acids. CDR1 MDHEN and CDR2 SYDVKM come from the germline V gene. V trimming: 5 bases; J trimming: 3 bases; junction bases outside the gene matches: 18. CDR3 residues: CASSPAPLGTGPFNQPQHF. The CDR3 DNA is TGTGCCAGCAGTCCGGCCCCCCTCGGGACAGGTCCTTTCAATCAGCCCCAGCATTTT.

V usage is TRBV19 and J usage is TRBJ1-1; unclear D gene. The CDR3 spans 15 residues. Germline CDR1 reads LNHDA; CDR2 reads SQIVND (reference sequence). V was clipped by 4 bases and J by 0 bases, with 12 bases between them. The CDR3 here is CASSTSQRMNTEAFF. In DNA form, the CDR3 reads TGTGCCAGTAGTACCTCACAGAGAATGAACACTGAAGCTTTCTTT.

The V call is TRBV12-5, the J call TRBJ1-3, with D tentatively TRBD1 (5 bases). The V and J ends lost 3 bases and 8 bases respectively, with 17 bases between them. The CDR3 contains 15 residues. Germline V CDR1 and CDR2: LGHNT, FRNRAP. The CDR3 DNA is TGTGCTAGTGGTTTAGGGGTTTTCTCCGGAGACACCATATATTTT. This gives the protein CASGLGVFSGDTIYF.

About this clone: This is likely a read error, given that the CDR3 carries no conserved phenylalanine or tryptophan at its end. The chain combines TRBV12-5 with TRBJ2-7; 7 bases are a match to TRBD1. The CDR3 sequence is 13 residues long. In germline, CDR1 is LGHNT, CDR2 FRNRAP. Trimming removed 6 bases from V and 1 base from J; junction bases left unmatched: 3. This chain's CDR3 is CASGRDSSYEQYL. Written as DNA, the CDR3 is TGTGCTAGTGGCCGGGACAGTTCCTACGAGCAGTACCTC.

The table lists this clone with a few counts. The DNA for the CDR3 is TGCGCCAGCAGCTTGGGAGACAGGGTAAATCATACTAGCACAGATACGCAGTATTTT. It specifies CASSLGDRVNHTSTDTQYF. The V call is TRBV5-1, the J call TRBJ2-3; 7 nucleotides align to TRBD1. V dropped 0 bases and J dropped 0; count of bases not matched to a gene: 13. CDR3 size: 19 residues. Looked up from germline, CDR1 is SGHRS and CDR2 is YFSETQ.

V and J are TRBV19 and TRBJ2-1, with 10 bases lining up with TRBD2. This CDR3 has 15 amino acids. After removal of 3 bases from V and 6 bases from J, the junction contained 5 bases not matched to a gene. Germline V gives CDR1 LNHDA, CDR2 SQIVND (reference sequence). The CDR3 spells CASSIPSGSINEQFF. In DNA form, the CDR3 reads TGTGCCAGTAGTATCCCTAGCGGGAGTATCAATGAGCAGTTCTTC.

V gene TRBV10-1 combines with J gene TRBJ1-6; TRBD1 aligns across 9 bases. The ends lost 4 bases at V and 10 bases at J; junction bases unmatched: 5. Germline V gives CDR1 WNHNN, CDR2 SYGVQD (reference sequence). The CDR3 totals 14 residues. The CDR3 region has the DNA TGCGCCAGCAGTGCCGGGACAGGGTCCTCACCCCTCCACTTT. Its translation is CASSAGTGSSPLHF.

V usage is TRBV5-4 and J usage is TRBJ2-5; possibly TRBD2 for D (5 bases). V shed 0 bases and J shed 4 bases, with 7 bases lying between them. The CDR3 contains 13 residues. In germline, CDR1 is SGHNT, CDR2 YYREEE (reference sequence). Written as DNA, the CDR3 is TGTGCCAGCAGCTTGGGCCTAGCAGAGACCCAGTACTTC. Protein product: CASSLGLAETQYF. Based on the CDR3 plus reference TRBV5-4 and TRBJ2-5, the full variable domain is ETGVTQSPTHLIKTRGQQVTLRCSSQSGHNTVSWYQQALGQGPQFIFQYYREEENGRGNFPPRFSGLQFPNYSSELNVNALELDDSALYLCASSLGLAETQYFGPGTRLLVL.